These 12 T cell receptor beta chains came from one sample sequenced in a study of Ad26.COV2.S vaccination and SARS-CoV-2 variants. This table comes from immunoSEQ multiplex PCR, and its TCRdb copy is limited to in-frame clones, with some not included. The table includes roughly 500,000 clones, 70% to 90% detected once. The treatment denotes: around 19 received Ad26.COV2.S at low or high dose, single or two shots; five or six received placebo; per-sample allocation not given. Specimen acquisition occurred on day 63 following the initial vaccine or placebo injection. Sample: peripheral blood, taken in a trial of Ad26.COV2.S vaccine versus placebo. The receptors stem from a person aged 18-60 years who received the Ad26.COV2.S COVID-19 vaccine or a placebo.

This chain uses TRBV5-1 with TRBJ2-3, with D unresolved. V was trimmed by 6 bases and J by 0 bases, leaving 14 bases between them. Germline V lookup: CDR1 SGHRS, CDR2 YFSETQ. CDR3 length: 15 amino acids. The CDR3 protein is CASTFGNPSTDTQYF. CDR3 in DNA: TGCGCCAGCACGTTTGGCAACCCTAGCACAGATACGCAGTATTTT.

This chain links TRBV29-1 with TRBJ1-1, with D possibly TRBD1 on 6 matching bases. The CDR3 spans 12 residues. The germline V gene has CDR1 SQVTM and CDR2 ANQGSEA. Trimming removed 4 bases from V and 5 bases from J, with 11 bases in between. CDR3 in DNA: TGCAGCGTTGTACAGGGCGTGACTGAAGCTTTCTTT. Amino acid sequence: CSVVQGVTEAFF.

J is TRBJ2-7 and V is TRBV5-4; either TRBD1 or TRBD2 may fit D (5 bases each). The CDR3 has 14 residues. The V end was cut by 3 bases, the J end by 4 bases, with 14 bases between. Germline lookup yields CDR1 SGHNT and CDR2 YYREEE (reference sequence). The CDR3 reads CASSSWGRLYEQYF. The CDR3 bases are TGTGCCAGCAGCTCCTGGGGACGTCTATACGAGCAGTACTTC.

V and J are TRBV27 and TRBJ2-1, with 7 positions matching TRBD2. In germline, CDR1 is MNHEY, CDR2 SMNVEV (reference sequence). The length of the CDR3 is 12 residues. With 6 bases clipped from V and 8 bases from J, the junction kept 4 bases outside the gene matches. The CDR3 DNA reads TGTGCCAGCAGCTTGGGGGGGGATGAGCAGTTCTTC. Its protein product is CASSLGGDEQFF.

CDR3 nucleotides: TGTGCCAGCAGTAAAAGCGGGAGGGCCATCGATGAGCAGTTCTTC. Encoded protein: CASSKSGRAIDEQFF. The gene calls are TRBV28 and TRBJ2-1; TRBD2 matches at 10 bases. V trimming: 5 bases; J trimming: 8 bases; junction bases outside the gene matches: 9. The germline CDR1 and CDR2 sequences are MDHEN and SYDVKM. The CDR3 sequence is 15 residues long. Supplemented by reference TRBV28 and TRBJ2-1, the full variable domain reads DVKVTQSSRYLVKRTGEKVFLECVQDMDHENMFWYRQDPGLGLRLIYFSYDVKMKEKGDIPEGYSVSREKKERFSLILESASTNQTSMYLCASSKSGRAIDEQFFGPGTRLTVL.

The V and J genes are TRBV18 and TRBJ2-2; 8 bases fit TRBD2. This CDR3 region has 16 residues. J gave up 4 bases and V 3 bases, and 7 bases lay outside the gene matches. Germline CDR1 reads KGHSH; CDR2 reads LQKENI. The CDR3, as DNA: TGTGCCAGCTCACCGGGAGCGGGAGCCATCACCGGGGAGCTGTTTTTT. Amino acids: CASSPGAGAITGELFF. The full variable domain, completed using reference TRBV18 and TRBJ2-2, is NAGVMQNPRHLVRRRGQEARLRCSPMKGHSHVYWYRQLPEEGLKFMVYLQKENIIDESGMPKERFSAEFPKEGPSILRIQQVVRGDSAAYFCASSPGAGAITGELFFGEGSRLTVL.

The gene calls are TRBV29-1 and TRBJ2-2, with 9 bases that match TRBD1. The germline CDR1 and CDR2 sequences are SQVTM and ANQGSEA. V shed 4 bases and J 5 bases; nucleotides not matched to a gene: 5. The CDR3 runs 14 residues. DNA of the CDR3: TGCAGCGTTGTCCCCGGGACAGGGACCGGGGAGCTGTTTTTT. Its protein is CSVVPGTGTGELFF.

This clone appeared a single time. V is TRBV9 and J is TRBJ2-1; a possible D gene is TRBD2 (5 bases). CDR3 length equals 16 residues. Between the trimmed V and J ends, which lost 0 bases and 8 bases, there was a span of 18 bases. The germline CDR1 and CDR2 sequences are SGDLS and YYNGEE. This CDR3 reads CASSVDFAGRGDEQFF. For the CDR3, the DNA is TGTGCCAGCAGCGTAGACTTTGCGGGCCGTGGGGATGAGCAGTTCTTC.

This chain links TRBV27 with TRBJ2-5, with a possible D match to TRBD2 (5 bases). CDR1 and CDR2 (germline): MNHEY, SMNVEV (reference sequence). The CDR3 spans 14 residues. Trimming shortened V by 2 bases and J by 8 bases, and 15 bases separated the two germline ends. The chain's CDR3 is CASSLTWTGVTQYF. The CDR3 DNA reads as TGTGCCAGCAGTTTAACGTGGACTGGAGTCACCCAGTACTTC.

The rearrangement uses TRBV30 and TRBJ1-3; 7 nucleotides align to TRBD1. With 1 base clipped from V and 3 bases from J, the junction kept 3 bases outside the gene matches. This CDR3 contains 14 residues. Germline lookup yields CDR1 GTSNPN and CDR2 SVGIG (reference sequence). DNA of the CDR3: TGTGCCTGGAGTGAACAGGGGTTTGGAAACACCATATATTTT. It is translated as CAWSEQGFGNTIYF.

This rearrangement joins TRBV21-1 to TRBJ2-3. TRBV21-1 is labeled a pseudogene. The CDR3 runs to 14 residues. The CDR3 is CASSTRRLTDTQYF. DNA for the CDR3: TGTGCCAGCAGCACCCGACGGTTAACAGATACGCAGTATTTT.

The rearrangement links TRBV6-1 to TRBJ1-1; D remains ambiguous. Germline lookup yields CDR1 MNHNS and CDR2 SASEGT. V gave up 4 bases and J gave up 2 bases, with 20 bases separating them. CDR3 length: 17 amino acids. CDR3 amino acids: CASSGTGRTTGNTEAFF. The DNA of the CDR3 is TGTGCCAGCAGTGGAACCGGACGCACCACGGGAAACACTGAAGCTTTCTTT.